The source of this TCR beta chain is a study of cytotoxic CD8 clonotypes in ibrutinib-treated CLL. Study as a whole: Median treatment time before response sampling was 12 months, range 6 to 36. Study-wide findings and caveats: Clonality went up at ibrutinib response and then declined back toward baseline at progression. Shared public clonotypes were rare, and on treatment they either got smaller or stayed the same. Pretreatment clonality was elevated relative to age-matched healthy donors and paralleled circulating CD8+ T-cell counts.

A word on this clone: The antigen is not known.

The method was immunoSEQ multiplex PCR; TCRdb's version includes in-frame clones alone and lacks a portion of them. The sample lists approximately 330,000 clones; about 80% were seen once. This CDR3 comprises 13 residues. The germline V gene encodes CDR1 MNHEY and CDR2 SMNVEV (reference sequence). V dropped 6 bases and J dropped 2 bases, with 10 bases sitting between them. The material was PBMCs, obtained before ibrutinib treatment. The source is a human donor with chronic lymphocytic leukemia. V gene TRBV27 combines with J gene TRBJ1-1; D is unresolved. CDR3: CASRMFQNTEAFF. CDR3 in DNA: TGTGCCAGCAGGATGTTCCAAAACACTGAAGCTTTCTTT.